The 10 T cell receptor beta chains below were found in one sample sequenced in a study of cytotoxic CD8 clonotypes in ibrutinib-treated CLL. Method: immunoSEQ multiplex PCR; TCRdb's copy keeps in-frame clones and lacks some. The sample lists over 200,000 clones; roughly 65% were seen once. The sequenced sample was PBMCs, obtained after 12 months of ibrutinib treatment. The receptors here all came from a human donor with chronic lymphocytic leukemia.

This chain connects TRBV6-5 to TRBJ2-7; D may be TRBD1 (5 bases). V dropped 6 bases and J dropped 1 base, with 16 bases sitting between them. The CDR3 spans 15 residues. The germline V gene has CDR1 MNHEY and CDR2 SVGAGI. The CDR3 here is CASRHPSRVSYEQYF. DNA for the CDR3: TGTGCCAGCAGGCACCCCTCCAGGGTATCCTACGAGCAGTACTTC.

The CDR3 sequence: CASSFSPGNTIYF. CDR3 DNA: TGTGCCAGCAGCTTTAGCCCTGGAAACACCATATATTTT. The V call is TRBV7-6, the J call TRBJ1-3; D unclear. The ends were cut back, 3 bases at V and 2 bases at J, with 5 bases in the middle. Germline loops: CDR1 SGHVS, CDR2 FNYEAQ. This CDR3 is 13 amino acids long. The entire variable domain, with the rest obtained from reference TRBV7-6 and TRBJ1-3, is as follows: GAGVSQSPRYKVTKRGQDVALRCDPISGHVSLYWYRQALGQGPEFLTYFNYEAQQDKSGLPNDRFSAERPEGSISTLTIQRTEQRDSAMYRCASSFSPGNTIYFGEGSWLTVV.

CDR3 region: CASSERGDTEAFF. CDR3 DNA: TGTGCCAGCAGTGAAAGAGGGGACACTGAAGCTTTCTTT. J is TRBJ1-1 and V is TRBV6-5; the D gene is possibly TRBD1 (5 bases). The CDR3 has 13 amino acids. Looked up from germline, CDR1 is MNHEY and CDR2 is SVGAGI. V gave up 5 bases and J gave up 3 bases, with 10 bases separating them.

V gene TRBV6-5 combines with J gene TRBJ2-1; TRBD1 might be the D (6 bases). The V gene's germline CDR1 is MNHEY and CDR2 SVGAGI. The V end was cut by 6 bases, the J end by 4 bases, with 13 bases between. CDR3 length equals 14 residues. In DNA, the CDR3 is TGTGCCAGCAGCCCGGCAGGGGATTACAATGAGCAGTTCTTC. It translates to CASSPAGDYNEQFF.

The V gene is TRBV19, the J gene TRBJ1-1, with D perhaps TRBD1 (5 bases). Germline V gene lookup returns CDR1 LNHDA and CDR2 SQIVND (reference sequence). V was shortened by 9 bases and J by 7 bases, with 24 bases between the two germline ends. The CDR3 is made up of 15 amino acids. CDR3 in amino acids: CASTTQRAGPDEAFF. For the CDR3, the DNA is TGTGCCAGCACCACCCAGCGGGCAGGGCCTGATGAAGCTTTCTTT.

The gene calls are TRBV5-6 and TRBJ2-7; D is possibly TRBD1 or TRBD2 (5 bases each). V shed 3 bases and J shed 5 bases, with 15 bases lying between them. There are 14 residues in the CDR3. Germline lookup yields CDR1 SGHDT and CDR2 YYEEEE. The CDR3 coding sequence is TGTGCCAGCAGCTACTGGGACCGCAGGGACGAGCAGTACTTC. It specifies CASSYWDRRDEQYF.

The J gene is TRBJ1-2, the V gene TRBV19, with D unclear. Germline V gene sequence: CDR1 LNHDA, CDR2 SQIVND (reference sequence). The germline V and J ends were trimmed by 7 bases and 8 bases, with 20 bases remaining between them. This CDR3 is 14 amino acids long. CDR3 bases: TGTGCCAGTACGGCACCCGGGTCAGCCCGAGGCTACACCTTC. It translates to CASTAPGSARGYTF.

The chain carries TRBV11-1 and TRBJ1-4, with a possible D match to TRBD1 (6 bases). Looked up from germline, CDR1 is SGHAT and CDR2 is FQDESV (reference sequence). V lost 3 bases to trimming and J lost 10 bases, with 9 bases between them. The CDR3 totals 12 residues. The CDR3 protein is CASSFTGSKLFF. In DNA form, the CDR3 reads TGTGCCAGCAGCTTTACAGGGTCAAAACTGTTTTTT.

The J gene is TRBJ1-1, the V gene TRBV6-1, with 8 positions matching TRBD1. The CDR3 totals 13 residues. Germline lookup yields CDR1 MNHNS and CDR2 SASEGT. J gave up 6 bases and V 6 bases, and 6 bases lay outside the gene matches. The CDR3 sequence: CASRSQGGSEAFF. Written as DNA, the CDR3 is TGTGCCAGCAGATCACAGGGGGGCTCTGAAGCTTTCTTT.

The CDR3 region is CASSLQGDGPQHF. Here the CDR3 DNA reads TGTGCCAGCAGTTTACAGGGGGATGGGCCCCAGCATTTT. The chain has TRBV27 and TRBJ1-5; 7 bases fit TRBD1. The junction had 4 bases not matched to a gene; V was cut back by 2 bases and J by 9 bases. CDR1 and CDR2 (germline): MNHEY, SMNVEV (reference sequence). The CDR3 covers 13 residues.